The next 11 T cell receptor beta chains were all read from a single sample in a study of CD8 T cells in ankylosing spondylitis. Study outcomes and limitations: It appeared that ankylosing spondylitis blood was characterized by a TCR beta motif of several highly homologous variants.

Their recognized antigens are unknown. Each CDR3 protein is one row after TCRdb ran MiXCR on the 5' RACE reads. Of some 840,000 distinct CDR3 sequences listed, about 12% are singletons. The sequenced sample was blood, either unsorted or a sorted T cell fraction (not recorded which). The receptors originated from a male donor with ankylosing spondylitis.

This clonotype appeared a few times. V usage is TRBV11-2 and J usage is TRBJ2-4; D may be TRBD1 (6 bases). This CDR3 has 19 residues. Looked up from germline, CDR1 is SGHAT and CDR2 is FQNNGV. Trimming took off 4 bases at V and 0 bases at J, with 22 bases between the two ends. The CDR3 is CASSSTTAGELLAKNIQYF. The CDR3 nucleotides read TGTGCCAGCAGCTCCACCACCGCAGGGGAACTTTTAGCCAAAAACATTCAGTACTTC.

This clonotype was detected many times. The J gene is TRBJ2-2, the V gene TRBV9; no reliable D call. V dropped 0 bases and J dropped 5 bases, with 8 bases sitting between them. Per the germline V gene, CDR1 is SGDLS and CDR2 is YYNGEE. This CDR3 has 14 residues. CDR3 protein: CASSVVPGTGELFF. CDR3 sequence (DNA): TGTGCCAGCAGCGTAGTTCCAGGAACCGGGGAGCTGTTTTTT.

CDR3: CATSQTGGTDTQYF. CDR3 DNA sequence: TGTGCCACCAGTCAGACAGGGGGCACAGATACGCAGTATTTT. The J gene is TRBJ2-3, the V gene TRBV24-1; 8 bases align to TRBD1. Losses at the gene ends were 6 bases for V and 1 base for J; bases not matched to a gene: 2. This CDR3 is 14 amino acids long. The germline CDR1 and CDR2 sequences are KGHDR and SFDVKD.

This clonotype was detected a few times. The chain is built from TRBV6-2 or TRBV6-3 and TRBJ2-7, with 9 bases identical to TRBD2. Looked up from germline, CDR1 is MNHEY and CDR2 is SVGEGT. The J segment lost 4 bases and the V segment lost 4 bases, leaving 11 bases of the junction unmatched. The CDR3 totals 16 residues. In DNA, the CDR3 is TGTGCCAGCAGTTCCTTTCGGACTAGCGCCTCTTACGAGCAGTACTTC. Encoded protein: CASSSFRTSASYEQYF.

The chain uses TRBV6-1 and TRBJ1-4; D perhaps matches TRBD1 (5 bases). This CDR3 comprises 15 residues. CDR1 is MNHNS and CDR2 is SASEGT in the germline V gene. V shed 6 bases and J shed 0 bases, with 11 bases lying between them. This chain's CDR3 is CASSSQVATNEKLFF. The CDR3 DNA is TGTGCCAGCAGCTCACAGGTTGCAACTAATGAAAAACTGTTTTTT.

There are a few counts of this clonotype. This chain joins TRBV11-1 and TRBJ2-5, with 7 bases that match TRBD1. From germline, CDR1 is SGHAT and CDR2 FQDESV (reference sequence). The CDR3 has 14 residues. V shed 5 bases and J 4 bases; nucleotides not matched to a gene: 7. Here the CDR3 reads CASSEGGQIETQYF. The CDR3 DNA is TGTGCCAGCAGCGAAGGGGGACAGATAGAGACCCAGTACTTC.

This clonotype was seen ten or more times. The chain uses TRBV29-1 and TRBJ1-1, with D possibly matching TRBD1 (5 bases). Trimming pared 7 bases from V and 7 bases from J, leaving 16 bases between. The length of the CDR3 is 12 residues. The germline V gene encodes CDR1 SQVTM and CDR2 ANQGSEA. The CDR3 bases are TGCAGCGCCCTCAGTGGGGGGGATGAAGCTTTCTTT. Protein product: CSALSGGDEAFF.

This chain links TRBV20-1 with TRBJ1-1, with 7 bases fitting TRBD1. The length of the CDR3 is 15 residues. The germline CDR1 and CDR2 sequences are DFQATT and SNEGSKA (reference sequence). V was clipped by 3 bases and J by 0 bases; unmatched bases: 7. In DNA, the CDR3 is TGCAGTGCTAGTCCCAGGGGGAGACTGAACACTGAAGCTTTCTTT. Encoded protein: CSASPRGRLNTEAFF.

This clonotype appeared a few times. This chain links TRBV20-1 with TRBJ2-3; 11 nucleotides match TRBD2. CDR1 and CDR2 from the germline V gene are DFQATT and SNEGSKA (reference sequence). The CDR3 consists of 14 residues. V lost 3 bases to trimming and J lost 5 bases; unmatched junction nucleotides: 4. The CDR3 coding sequence is TGCAGTGCTAGGACTAGCGGGGAAAGAGATACGCAGTATTTT. Amino acids: CSARTSGERDTQYF.

The chain links TRBV7-2 to TRBJ1-2, with unresolved D. V gave up 2 bases and J gave up 8 bases, with 18 bases separating them. Germline CDR1 SGHTA, CDR2 FQGNSA. The CDR3 runs 15 residues. The CDR3 nucleotides read TGTGCCAGCAGCTTAAGGCGGTCGGACCTGATGGGCTACACCTTC. It encodes CASSLRRSDLMGYTF.

The V gene is TRBV5-5, the J gene TRBJ1-4; D is perhaps TRBD1 (6 bases). Trimming stripped 4 bases from V and 7 bases from J, with 11 bases between. This CDR3 region has 13 residues. Per the germline V gene, CDR1 is SGHKS and CDR2 is YYEKEE (reference sequence). The chain's CDR3 is CASSQGLVEKLFF. CDR3 in DNA: TGTGCCAGCAGCCAGGGGTTGGTTGAAAAACTGTTTTTT.